This record covers a single TCR beta chain. The antigen is undetermined. This sample is drawn from a study of T-cell reconstitution after alpha-beta-depleted transplantation in children. Library preparation (for TCRbeta) was performed with unique molecular identifiers. MiXCR was run by TCRdb on the PCR reads, yielding one entry per CDR3 protein. The sample lists around 94,000 distinct CDR3 sequences, 4.5% to 7.5% occurring once. Study-wide findings and caveats: Elevated TCRbeta diversity at day 60 was traced, in some patients, to surviving recipient T cells and thymic progenitors.

The V end lost 6 bases, the J end lost 3 bases, and 11 bases lay between the germline ends. CDR1 SNHLY and CDR2 FYNNEI come from the germline V gene. This CDR3 has 14 residues. This receptor was identified in a female patient aged 2-10 years who had a stem cell transplant for Fanconi anemia, so the T cells may come from the graft donor. The specimen was PBMCs, mostly from graft donor cells, collected 60 days after TCRalphabeta/CD19-depleted stem cell transplant. This rearrangement joins TRBV2 to TRBJ2-2; D is possibly TRBD2 (6 bases). DNA of the CDR3: TGTGCCAGCAGGCGGGACTCATACACCGGGGAGCTGTTTTTT. It yields the protein CASRRDSYTGELFF.